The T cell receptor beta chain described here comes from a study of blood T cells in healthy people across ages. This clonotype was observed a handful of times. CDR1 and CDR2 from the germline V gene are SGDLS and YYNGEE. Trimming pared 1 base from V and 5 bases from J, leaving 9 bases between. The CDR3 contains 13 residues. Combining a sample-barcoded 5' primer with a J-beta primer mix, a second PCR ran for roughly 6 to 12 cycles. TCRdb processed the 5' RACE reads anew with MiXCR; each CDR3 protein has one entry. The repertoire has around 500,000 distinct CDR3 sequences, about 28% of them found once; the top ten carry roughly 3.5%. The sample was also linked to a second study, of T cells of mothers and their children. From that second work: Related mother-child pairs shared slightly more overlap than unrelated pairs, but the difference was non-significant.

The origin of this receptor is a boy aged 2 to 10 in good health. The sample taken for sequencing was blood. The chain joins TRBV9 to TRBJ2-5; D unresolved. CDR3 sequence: CASSVRPRETQYF. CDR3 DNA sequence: TGTGCCAGCAGCGTACGCCCAAGGGAGACCCAGTACTTC. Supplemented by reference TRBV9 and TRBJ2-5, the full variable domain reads DSGVTQTPKHLITATGQRVTLRCSPRSGDLSVYWYQQSLDQGLQFLIQYYNGEERAKGNILERFSAQQFPDLHSELNLSSLELGDSALYFCASSVRPRETQYFGPGTRLLVL.